Sequencing of this T cell receptor (beta chain) was carried out in a study of PD-1 blockade in classical Hodgkin lymphoma. Only in-frame clones appear in the TCRdb table, and some are missing; sequencing was by immunoSEQ multiplex PCR. The data contain more than 50,000 clones, 71% of them seen just once; the ten biggest clones take up about 9.1%. Every patient was affected by relapse after autologous stem cell transplantation, while exposure to brentuximab vedotin was not uniform. The CDR3 length is 16 residues. Germline CDR1 SGHRS, CDR2 YFSETQ. V lost 0 bases to trimming and J lost 0 bases; unmatched junction nucleotides: 2.

The receptor comes from a human donor with classical Hodgkin lymphoma. This chain links TRBV5-1 with TRBJ2-1; 8 nucleotides agree with TRBD2. Material: peripheral blood mononuclear cells (PBMCs), obtained before the second cycle of nivolumab. The CDR3 reads CASSLGSGNSYNEQFF. In nucleotides, the CDR3 is TGCGCCAGCAGCTTGGGTAGCGGGAACTCCTACAATGAGCAGTTCTTC.